Presented here are 15 T cell receptor beta chains from one specimen sequenced in a study of cytomegalovirus exposure and HLA in healthy donors. The PCR used 60 Vbeta and 13 Jbeta primers. Clones were read by immunoSEQ multiplex PCR, and TCRdb kept only the in-frame ones, dropping some. The sample records 200,000 to 250,000 clones, roughly 84% being singletons. The sequencing input was PBMCs. The source is a human donor in good health.

The rearrangement joins TRBV7-2 to TRBJ1-1; no clear D gene. Germline loops: CDR1 SGHTA, CDR2 FQGNSA. There are 14 residues in the CDR3. Between the trimmed V and J ends, which lost 2 bases and 4 bases, there was a span of 11 bases. In DNA form, the CDR3 reads TGTGCCAGCAGCTTAACCCGCCTAGGCACTGAAGCTTTCTTT. As protein: CASSLTRLGTEAFF.

V is TRBV27 and J is TRBJ1-2, with D uncertain. This CDR3 contains 14 residues. Deletions cut 8 bases from V and 1 base from J, with 14 bases between. Per the germline V gene, CDR1 is MNHEY and CDR2 is SMNVEV (reference sequence). The CDR3 protein is CASGGGLLNYGYTF. CDR3 nucleotides: TGTGCCAGCGGCGGAGGCCTACTTAACTATGGCTACACCTTC.

The chain employs TRBV7-8 and TRBJ2-7; 10 nucleotides match TRBD1. This CDR3 has 18 amino acids. V shed 0 bases and J 1 base; nucleotides not matched to a gene: 9. CDR1 and CDR2 (germline): SGHVS, FQNEAQ. CDR3 nucleotide sequence: TGTGCCAGCAGCTTAGCAGGGGGCCCGGGACAGGGGTCCTACGAGCAGTACTTC. Its protein product is CASSLAGGPGQGSYEQYF. Based on the CDR3 plus reference TRBV7-8 and TRBJ2-7, the full variable domain is GAGVSQSPRYKVAKRGQDVALRCDPISGHVSLFWYQQALGQGPEFLTYFQNEAQLDKSGLPSDRFFAERPEGSVSTLKIQRTQQEDSAVYLCASSLAGGPGQGSYEQYFGPGTRLTVT.

A few counts support this clone. This rearrangement joins TRBV28 to TRBJ2-5; 11 positions agree with TRBD2. Matching the DNA end better, TRBJ2-7 makes the J call doubtful. CDR3 size: 19 residues. Per the germline V gene, CDR1 is MDHEN and CDR2 is SYDVKM. This CDR3 reads CASSPQGSLTSGVSYEQYF. The CDR3 DNA reads as TGTGCCAGCAGTCCCCAGGGATCCTTGACTAGCGGGGTCTCCTACGAGCAGTACTTC.

This chain joins TRBV7-9 and TRBJ2-6; unclear D gene. CDR3 length: 13 amino acids. The V gene lost 7 bases and the J gene lost 2 bases, with 6 bases spanning the gap. The germline V gene encodes CDR1 SEHNR and CDR2 FQNEAQ (reference sequence). The DNA of the CDR3 is TGTGCCAGCACCCCGGCTGGGGCCAACGTCCTGACTTTC. Its translation is CASTPAGANVLTF.

This chain joins TRBV27 and TRBJ2-1; 7 bases line up with TRBD2. V gave up 6 bases and J gave up 4 bases; unmatched junction bases: 3. The CDR3 length is 13 residues. Germline V gives CDR1 MNHEY, CDR2 SMNVEV (reference sequence). The CDR3 protein is CASSLAEYNEQFF. In DNA form, the CDR3 reads TGTGCCAGCAGCCTAGCGGAATACAATGAGCAGTTCTTC.

The chain links TRBV9 to TRBJ2-6; D is possibly TRBD1 (6 bases). The CDR3 totals 16 residues. CDR1 and CDR2 from the germline V gene are SGDLS and YYNGEE. V was trimmed by 2 bases and J by 4 bases, leaving 13 bases between them. CDR3 coding DNA: TGTGCCAGCAGCGTTACAGGGACGCAGGGGGCCAACGTCCTGACTTTC. This translates into CASSVTGTQGANVLTF. Variable domain in full (rest from reference TRBV9 and TRBJ2-6): DSGVTQTPKHLITATGQRVTLRCSPRSGDLSVYWYQQSLDQGLQFLIQYYNGEERAKGNILERFSAQQFPDLHSELNLSSLELGDSALYFCASSVTGTQGANVLTFGAGSRLTVL.

V usage is TRBV6-1 and J usage is TRBJ1-1; 8 bases map to TRBD1. Germline V gives CDR1 MNHNS, CDR2 SASEGT. V was pared by 5 bases and J by 4 bases, with 6 bases of the junction left unmatched. The CDR3 loop spans 14 amino acids. The CDR3 is CASSFHRGATEAFF. The CDR3 DNA reads as TGTGCCAGCAGTTTCCACAGGGGGGCCACTGAAGCTTTCTTT.

This clone was recorded a few times. The CDR3 sequence is CASRPQGQNTEAFF. DNA for the CDR3: TGTGCCAGCAGGCCACAGGGGCAGAACACTGAAGCTTTCTTT. The rearrangement uses TRBV6-6 and TRBJ1-1, with 7 bases matching TRBD1. The CDR3 runs to 14 residues. Germline-derived CDR1 and CDR2 are MNHNY and SVGAGI (reference sequence). The V and J ends lost 6 bases and 1 base, in that order; junction bases with no gene match: 5.

V gene TRBV5-1 combines with J gene TRBJ1-1, with D unresolved. Germline CDR1 SGHRS, CDR2 YFSETQ. V lost 4 bases, J lost 4 bases, and 14 bases lay in between. This CDR3 comprises 14 residues. For the CDR3, the DNA is TGCGCCAGCAGCATAGACCTGAGCGGCACTGAAGCTTTCTTT. This sequence encodes CASSIDLSGTEAFF.

The J gene is TRBJ2-1, the V gene TRBV5-6, with a weak D call TRBD2 (5 bases). Trimming removed 1 base from V and 0 bases from J, with 8 bases in between. Germline CDR1 SGHDT, CDR2 YYEEEE. This CDR3 is built from 15 residues. The CDR3 nucleotides are TGTGCCAGCAGCTTGAGAGGGAGCTCCTACAATGAGCAGTTCTTC. Translated: CASSLRGSSYNEQFF.

The rearrangement joins TRBV2 to TRBJ2-5, with a possible D match to TRBD2 (6 bases). The CDR3 is made up of 14 amino acids. Germline V gene sequence: CDR1 SNHLY, CDR2 FYNNEI. Trimming cost V 5 bases and J 2 bases, with 12 bases left between them. The CDR3, as DNA: TGTGCCAGCAGTTCCGGGACTGGTCAAGAGACCCAGTACTTC. This codes for CASSSGTGQETQYF.

The CDR3 loop is CASGLVRLAGSYEQYF. CDR3 bases: TGTGCTAGTGGTTTGGTACGACTAGCGGGAAGTTACGAGCAGTACTTC. The chain couples TRBV12-5 to TRBJ2-7, with 11 bases lining up with TRBD2. Looked up from germline, CDR1 is LGHNT and CDR2 is FRNRAP. This CDR3 has 16 amino acids. J gave up 4 bases and V 0 bases, and 5 bases lay outside the gene matches.

This chain links TRBV19 with TRBJ1-2; maybe TRBD1 (5 bases). V was trimmed by 3 bases and J by 4 bases, leaving 15 bases between them. The V gene's germline CDR1 is LNHDA and CDR2 SQIVND (reference sequence). The CDR3 spans 15 residues. CDR3 DNA sequence: TGTGCCAGTAGTATCCAGGGAAGATGGGGCTATGGCTACACCTTC. It is translated as CASSIQGRWGYGYTF.

The chain combines TRBV28 with TRBJ2-6, with D perhaps TRBD1 (5 bases). The length of the CDR3 is 17 residues. Trimming pared 1 base from V and 2 bases from J, leaving 12 bases between. Germline V CDR1 and CDR2: MDHEN, SYDVKM. The CDR3 sequence is CASSLFGQGTGANVLTF. In DNA form, the CDR3 reads TGTGCCAGCAGTTTATTCGGCCAGGGAACTGGGGCCAACGTCCTGACTTTC.